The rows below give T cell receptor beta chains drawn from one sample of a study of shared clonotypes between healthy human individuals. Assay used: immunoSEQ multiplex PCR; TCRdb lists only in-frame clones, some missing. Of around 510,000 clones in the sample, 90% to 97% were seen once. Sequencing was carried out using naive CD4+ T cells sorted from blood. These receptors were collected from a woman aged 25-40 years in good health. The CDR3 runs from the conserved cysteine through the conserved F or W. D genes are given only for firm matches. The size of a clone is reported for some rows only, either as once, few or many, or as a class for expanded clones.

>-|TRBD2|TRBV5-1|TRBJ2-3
TGCGCCAGCAGCTTGGCCTGGAAGCGGGAGTGGTATACGCAGTATTTT
CASSLAWKREWYTQYF
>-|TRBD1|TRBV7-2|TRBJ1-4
TGTGCCAGCAGCACCACAGGGGTCCAAGGGGCAACTAATGAAAAACTGTTTTTT
CASSTTGVQGATNEKLFF
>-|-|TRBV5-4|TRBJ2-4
TGTGCCAGCAGCGAGCAAGGGGGGGCCAAAAACATTCAGTACTTC
CASSEQGGAKNIQYF
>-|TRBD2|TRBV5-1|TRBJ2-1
TGCGCCAGCAGCAAGGGGAGCGGGAGGGCAGGTCCCGACAATGAGCAGTTCTTC
CASSKGSGRAGPDNEQFF
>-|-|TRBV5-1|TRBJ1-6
TGCGCCAGCAGCTTGGGACAGGCGGCAACACCCCTCCACTTT
CASSLGQAATPLHF
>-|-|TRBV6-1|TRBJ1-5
TGTGCCAGCAGTGCCACAGGGTCCAATCAGCCCCAGCATTTT
CASSATGSNQPQHF
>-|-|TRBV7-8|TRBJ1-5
TGTGCCAGCACCTCCCTATCCAGACGGCAGCCCCAGCATTTT
CASTSLSRRQPQHF
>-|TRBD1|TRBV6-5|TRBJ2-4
TGTGCCAGCAGACAGGGGGCAGCGAACATTCAGTACTTC
CASRQGAANIQYF
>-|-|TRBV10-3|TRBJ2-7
TGTGCCATCAGTGAGTGGCGTTCCGAGCAGTACTTC
CAISEWRSEQYF
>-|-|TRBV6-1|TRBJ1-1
TGTGCCAGCAGTGCGGTCAGGAACACTGAAGCTTTCTTT
CASSAVRNTEAFF
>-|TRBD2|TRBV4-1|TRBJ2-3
TGCGCCAGCAGGGACTCCGGGACTAGTCGGGGTACGCAGTATTTT
CASRDSGTSRGTQYF
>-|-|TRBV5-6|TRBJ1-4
TGTGCCAGCAGTTCGGTCGGGGTTTATAATGAAAAACTGTTTTTT
CASSSVGVYNEKLFF
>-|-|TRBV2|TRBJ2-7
TGTGCCAGCAAGGAAGTGGCTGAGCAGTACTTC
CASKEVAEQYF
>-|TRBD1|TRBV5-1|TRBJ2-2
TGCGCCAGCAGCCCCAGGACAGGGAGCACCGGGGAGCTGTTTTTT
CASSPRTGSTGELFF
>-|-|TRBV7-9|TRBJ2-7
TGTGCCAGCAGCTTAGCAGGGGGGCAGTACTTC
CASSLAGGQYF
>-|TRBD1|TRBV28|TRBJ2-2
TGTGCCAGCAGTTGGGACAGCACCGGGGAGCTGTTTTTT
CASSWDSTGELFF
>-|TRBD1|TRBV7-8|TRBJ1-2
TGTGCCAGCAGCAAGACAGGGGATGGCGGCTACACCTTC
CASSKTGDGGYTF
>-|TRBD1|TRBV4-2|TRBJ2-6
TGTGCCAGCAGCCATGTCCCGGGACAGAGTTTCTCTGGGGCCAACGTCCTGACTTTC
CASSHVPGQSFSGANVLTF
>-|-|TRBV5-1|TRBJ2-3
TGCGCCAGCAGCTTGGGGGCTGGAGGGACTAGCACAGATACGCAGTATTTT
CASSLGAGGTSTDTQYF
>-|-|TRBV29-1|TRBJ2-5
TGCAGCGTTGAAGGTGGGGTGGAGACCCAGTACTTC
CSVEGGVETQYF
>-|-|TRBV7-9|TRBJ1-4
TGTGCCAGCAGCTTAACCGGGGCATCTAATGAAAAACTGTTTTTT
CASSLTGASNEKLFF
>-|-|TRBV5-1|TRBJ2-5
TGCGCCAGCAGCATCGGGACCGGGGAAGAGACCCAGTACTTC
CASSIGTGEETQYF
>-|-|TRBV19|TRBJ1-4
TGTGCCAGTTCAATCAGGGGAGTCGGTGGTGAAAAACTGTTTTTT
CASSIRGVGGEKLFF
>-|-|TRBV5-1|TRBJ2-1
TGCGCCAGCAGCTTTCAACAGGGTCCCAATGAGCAGTTCTTC
CASSFQQGPNEQFF
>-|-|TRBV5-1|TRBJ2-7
TGCGCCAGCAGCTTGCGTCAGGGGGCCACTAGCGCAACCTACGAGCAGTACTTC
CASSLRQGATSATYEQYF
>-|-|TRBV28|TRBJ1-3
TGTGCCAGCAGAGGGGGGTACGGAAACACCATATATTTT
CASRGGYGNTIYF
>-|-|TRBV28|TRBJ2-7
TGTGCCAGCAGTGGAGCCGGGACGGTCTTCCTCCCCTACGAGCAGTACTTC
CASSGAGTVFLPYEQYF
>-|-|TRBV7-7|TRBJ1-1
TGTGCCAGCAGTCGCGACTGGAACACTGAAGCTTTCTTT
CASSRDWNTEAFF
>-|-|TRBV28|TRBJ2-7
TGTGCCAGCAGTTTAACCTTCCTCGGGGGCTACGAGCAGTACTTC
CASSLTFLGGYEQYF
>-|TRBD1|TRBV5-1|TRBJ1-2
TGCGCCAGCAGCGGATTCCGACAGGGAGACTATGGCTACACCTTC
CASSGFRQGDYGYTF
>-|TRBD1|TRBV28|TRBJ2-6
TGTGCCAGCAGTCGCCCACAGGGGCCCGTTTATGGGGCCAACGTCCTGACTTTC
CASSRPQGPVYGANVLTF
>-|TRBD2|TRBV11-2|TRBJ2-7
TGTGCCAGCAGCGCCGGGACTAGCGTCCACGAGCAGTACTTC
CASSAGTSVHEQYF
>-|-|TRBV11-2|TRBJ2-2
TGTGCCAGCAGCACACAGGCCGGGGAGCTGTTTTTT
CASSTQAGELFF
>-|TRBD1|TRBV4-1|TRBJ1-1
TGCGCCAGCAGCCAAGTTCGGTTGACAGGGACCATGAACACTGAAGCTTTCTTT
CASSQVRLTGTMNTEAFF
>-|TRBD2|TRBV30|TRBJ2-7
TGTGCCTGGAGTAAGCTAGCGGGATGGTACGAGCAGTACTTC
CAWSKLAGWYEQYF
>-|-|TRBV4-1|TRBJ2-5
TGCGCCAGCAGCCCCGCGTCCGTATTCATAGAGCAGTACTTC
CASSPASVFIEQYF
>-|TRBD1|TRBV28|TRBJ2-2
TGTGCCAGCAGTTTCGGGACAGGGCGAACCGGGGAGCTGTTTTTT
CASSFGTGRTGELFF
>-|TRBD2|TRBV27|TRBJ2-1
TGTGCCAGCAAGCTTTTCGGGACTAGCGGGAGAAACAATGAGCAGTTCTTC
CASKLFGTSGRNNEQFF
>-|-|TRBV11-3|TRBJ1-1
TGTGCCAGCAGCTTACTTGGTTTGAACACTGAAGCTTTCTTT
CASSLLGLNTEAFF
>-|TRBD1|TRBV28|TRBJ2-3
TGTGCCAGCAGTGCCCCAGGGGGCATTAGGACAGATACGCAGTATTTT
CASSAPGGIRTDTQYF
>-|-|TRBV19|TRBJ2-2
TGTGCCAGTACTACGGCTGTGCGATACACCGGGGAGCTGTTTTTT
CASTTAVRYTGELFF
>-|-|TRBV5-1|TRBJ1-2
TGCGCCAGCAGCTTGGCGAAGCATTATGGCTACACCTTC
CASSLAKHYGYTF
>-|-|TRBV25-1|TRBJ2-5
TGTGCCAGCAGGGGGGCAGTCCCAGAGACCCAGTACTTC
CASRGAVPETQYF
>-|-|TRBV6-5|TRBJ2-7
TGTGCCAGCAGTTACCTCCCAGGGGCCAACTCCTACGAGCAGTACTTC
CASSYLPGANSYEQYF
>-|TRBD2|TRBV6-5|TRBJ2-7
TGTGCCAGCAGTTACGAGGTTAGCGGGACCTACGAGCAGTACTTC
CASSYEVSGTYEQYF
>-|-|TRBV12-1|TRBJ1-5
TGTGCCAGCAGCTTTCGGGACATTGTCGGTAGCAATCAGCCCCAGCATTTT
CASSFRDIVGSNQPQHF
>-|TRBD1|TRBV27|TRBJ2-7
TGTGCCAGCAGAACTCCGGGACAGGGCCACGAGCAGTACTTC
CASRTPGQGHEQYF
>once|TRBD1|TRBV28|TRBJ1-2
TGTGCCAGCAGGCCGAACTGGACAGGGTTTGGCTACACCTTC
CASRPNWTGFGYTF
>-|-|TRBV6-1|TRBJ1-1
TGTGCCAGCAGTGAATTGTTTTTTAGGCCTGAAGCTTTCTTT
CASSELFFRPEAFF
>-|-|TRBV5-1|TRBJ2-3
TGCGCCAGCAGCCAGGACACTAAAACGCAGTATTTT
CASSQDTKTQYF
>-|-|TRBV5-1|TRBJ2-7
TGCGCCAGCAGCTTGGCCCCAGAGATCTACGAGCAGTACTTC
CASSLAPEIYEQYF
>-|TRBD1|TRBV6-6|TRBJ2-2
TGTGCCAGCAGTAACCAGGGGGCCTTTGCCGGGGAGCTGTTTTTT
CASSNQGAFAGELFF
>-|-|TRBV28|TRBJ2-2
TGTGCCAGCAGTTTATTGGCAGGGTTGGATACCGGGGAGCTGTTTTTT
CASSLLAGLDTGELFF
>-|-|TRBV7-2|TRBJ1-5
TGTGCCAGCAGCTTAGTAGGTAGCCCGCGTAGCAATCAGCCCCAGCATTTT
CASSLVGSPRSNQPQHF